One sample yielded the 18 T cell receptor beta chains listed below, sequenced in a study of cytomegalovirus exposure and HLA in healthy donors. PCR employed 60 Vbeta and 13 Jbeta primers. TCRdb's copy holds only in-frame clones and misses some; the assay was immunoSEQ multiplex PCR. The table lists under 150,000 clones, roughly 80% of them singletons, with approximately 4.9% in the top ten. Sample: PBMCs. These receptors were collected from a woman between 50 and 59 years old in good health and CMV-seronegative.

This chain connects TRBV27 to TRBJ2-7; 7 bases line up with TRBD2. Trimming took 0 bases from V and 2 from J; bases not matched to a gene: 4. This CDR3 comprises 15 residues. CDR1 is MNHEY and CDR2 is SMNVEV in the germline V gene (reference sequence). Written as DNA, the CDR3 is TGTGCCAGCAGTTTATCTTGGCGGGGGACCTACGAGCAGTACTTC. Protein sequence: CASSLSWRGTYEQYF.

J is TRBJ1-5 and V is TRBV6-1; possible D gene TRBD1, 6 bases. V was trimmed by 6 bases and J by 5 bases, leaving 11 bases between them. The CDR3 runs to 13 residues. CDR1 and CDR2 from the germline V gene are MNHNS and SASEGT. The chain's CDR3 is CASSTGIDQPQHF. CDR3 nucleotide sequence: TGTGCCAGCAGCACAGGGATCGATCAGCCCCAGCATTTT.

In this sample, this clone turned up a few times. V gene TRBV5-1 combines with J gene TRBJ2-5; D remains ambiguous. Trimming removed 2 bases at V and 1 base at J, with 6 bases between. The germline V gene has CDR1 SGHRS and CDR2 YFSETQ. The CDR3 runs to 13 residues. The chain's CDR3 is CASSFNTQETQYF. CDR3 DNA sequence: TGCGCCAGCAGCTTCAACACCCAAGAGACCCAGTACTTC.

The chain joins TRBV27 to TRBJ2-7; TRBD2 agrees at 8 bases. Per germline, CDR1 MNHEY and CDR2 SMNVEV (reference sequence). The CDR3 has 15 residues. V lost 5 bases, J lost 3 bases, and 9 bases stayed unmatched. The CDR3, as DNA: TGTGCCAGCAGTCCCCTGCGGGGGGACATCTACGAGCAGTACTTC. It translates to CASSPLRGDIYEQYF.

The chain is built from TRBV5-8 and TRBJ2-7; D unclear. CDR1 and CDR2 from the germline V gene are SGHTS and YDEGEE. Trimming left V 4 bases short and J 3 bases short, with 17 bases between. The CDR3 covers 15 residues. The CDR3 DNA sequence: TGTGCCAGCAGCAGATCTTGGGCAGGTCGCTACGAGCAGTACTTC. It yields the protein CASSRSWAGRYEQYF.

This chain links TRBV10-3 with TRBJ1-1; 7 bases map to TRBD1. The junction had 7 bases not matched to a gene; V was cut back by 4 bases and J by 2 bases. Looked up from germline, CDR1 is ENHRY and CDR2 is SYGVKD. This CDR3 is built from 15 residues. In nucleotides, the CDR3 is TGTGCCATCAGTGGCGGACAGGTGATAAACACTGAAGCTTTCTTT. Its translation is CAISGGQVINTEAFF.

The rearrangement joins TRBV2 to TRBJ1-5; no clear D gene. V lost 5 bases, J lost 7 bases, and 15 bases lay in between. The CDR3 contains 14 residues. Germline lookup yields CDR1 SNHLY and CDR2 FYNNEI. This chain's CDR3 is CASSPWGEGQPQHF. As DNA, the CDR3 is TGTGCCAGCAGTCCGTGGGGAGAGGGACAGCCCCAGCATTTT.

The V and J genes are TRBV7-6 and TRBJ2-7; maybe TRBD2 (7 bases). Germline loops: CDR1 SGHVS, CDR2 FNYEAQ. The ends were cut back, 1 base at V and 6 bases at J, with 16 bases in the middle. CDR3 length: 15 amino acids. The DNA for the CDR3 is TGTGCCAGCAGCTTAGAAGGGGGGGGTCTCACCGAGCAGTACTTC. This sequence encodes CASSLEGGGLTEQYF.

CDR3 nucleotide sequence: TGCGCCAGCAGTGAGGCACAGGGAGTGTACGAGCAGTACTTC. This gives the protein CASSEAQGVYEQYF. V gene TRBV10-2 combines with J gene TRBJ2-7; possible D gene TRBD1, 6 bases. Germline CDR1 is WSHSY and CDR2 is SAAADI. The germline V and J ends were trimmed by 2 bases and 4 bases, with 12 bases remaining between them. The CDR3 has 14 residues.

The genes are TRBV2 and TRBJ1-2, with a possible D match to TRBD1 (5 bases). V was trimmed by 10 bases and J by 5 bases, leaving 17 bases between them. The CDR3 extends over 13 amino acids. The germline gives CDR1 SNHLY, CDR2 FYNNEI. The CDR3, as DNA: TGTGCCACGACAGACGGCAGGAGTTATGGCTACACCTTC. Its translation is CATTDGRSYGYTF.

V gene TRBV9 combines with J gene TRBJ1-1; D ambiguous. The germline CDR1 and CDR2 sequences are SGDLS and YYNGEE. V lost 0 bases to trimming and J lost 0 bases, with 18 bases between them. This CDR3 comprises 18 residues. CDR3 amino acids: CASSVAPVQDAMNTEAFF. The CDR3 DNA sequence: TGTGCCAGCAGCGTAGCACCTGTCCAGGATGCCATGAACACTGAAGCTTTCTTT. Complete variable domain (other parts from reference TRBV9 and TRBJ1-1): DSGVTQTPKHLITATGQRVTLRCSPRSGDLSVYWYQQSLDQGLQFLIQYYNGEERAKGNILERFSAQQFPDLHSELNLSSLELGDSALYFCASSVAPVQDAMNTEAFFGQGTRLTVV.

The CDR3 region has the DNA TGTGCCAGCGCACCCGGGAGGGGTGTTAATGGCTACACCTTC. Translating it yields CASAPGRGVNGYTF. V and J are TRBV5-4 and TRBJ1-2, with D maybe TRBD1 (5 bases). The CDR3 is 14 residues long. Deletions cut 7 bases from V and 6 bases from J, with 19 bases between. From germline, CDR1 is SGHNT and CDR2 YYREEE (reference sequence).

With respect to this clone: Within the sample, other DNA sequences also encode this same CDR3. The chain recombines TRBV5-1 with TRBJ1-1; 7 bases are a match to TRBD1. The CDR3 loop spans 14 amino acids. CDR1 and CDR2 (germline): SGHRS, YFSETQ. Trimming cost V 3 bases and J 0 bases; bases outside gene matches: 2. CDR3 nucleotide sequence: TGCGCCAGCAGCTCAACAGGGGTGAACACTGAAGCTTTCTTT. Its translation: CASSSTGVNTEAFF.

A few counts support this clone. The chain is built from TRBV5-1 and TRBJ2-1, with D tentatively TRBD1 (6 bases). The CDR3 runs 15 residues. Trimming removed 4 bases from V and 4 bases from J, with 15 bases in between. Germline CDR1 is SGHRS and CDR2 is YFSETQ. The CDR3: CASSPGQVLYNEQFF. CDR3 coding DNA: TGCGCCAGCAGCCCGGGACAAGTTCTATACAATGAGCAGTTCTTC. Full variable domain (outside the CDR3, taken from reference TRBV5-1 and TRBJ2-1): KAGVTQTPRYLIKTRGQQVTLSCSPISGHRSVSWYQQTPGQGLQFLFEYFSETQRNKGNFPGRFSGRQFSNSRSEMNVSTLELGDSALYLCASSPGQVLYNEQFFGPGTRLTVL.

The chain links TRBV10-3 to TRBJ1-4, with 9 positions matching TRBD1. Losses at the gene ends were 1 base for V and 5 bases for J; bases not matched to a gene: 5. The V gene's germline CDR1 is ENHRY and CDR2 SYGVKD. CDR3 length: 16 residues. CDR3 DNA sequence: TGTGCCATCAGTGAGTATAGGACAGGGGAGAATGAAAAACTGTTTTTT. Its translation is CAISEYRTGENEKLFF.

The chain uses TRBV7-2 and TRBJ2-7; no firm D call. V was cut by 1 base and J by 1 base, with 8 bases left in between. The germline V gene encodes CDR1 SGHTA and CDR2 FQGNSA. The CDR3 sequence is 14 residues long. CDR3 amino acids: CASSLDATSYEQYF. The DNA for the CDR3 is TGTGCCAGCAGCTTAGACGCCACTTCCTACGAGCAGTACTTC.

The CDR3 nucleotides are TGTGCCAGCAGAAAATCCCGACAGGTAGCCTACGAGCAGTACTTC. This sequence encodes CASRKSRQVAYEQYF. This sequence joins TRBV27 and TRBJ2-7; D is possibly TRBD1 (6 bases). The length of the CDR3 is 15 residues. Germline CDR1 reads MNHEY; CDR2 reads SMNVEV (reference sequence). V lost 6 bases and J lost 2, with 17 bases in between.

The chain is built from TRBV7-2 and TRBJ2-6; 8 nucleotides align to TRBD1. The CDR3 spans 17 residues. J lost 0 bases, V lost 6 bases, and 7 bases had no gene match. Germline CDR1 SGHTA, CDR2 FQGNSA. CDR3 sequence: CASSYTGGFSGANVLTF. As DNA, the CDR3 is TGTGCCAGCAGTTATACAGGGGGGTTCTCTGGGGCCAACGTCCTGACTTTC.